This T cell receptor (beta chain) was recorded in a study of early T cells in non-severe SARS-CoV-2 infection. As for the study in general: Bulk RNA from unsorted whole blood was sequenced; chains were unpaired. Study-wide results and limits: There was a bias toward anti-spike CD8 responses in VDJdb matching, which missed private and CD4 specificities.

This clonotype was seen ten or more times. What it binds is not known. Tagging with unique molecular identifiers was applied to individual cDNA molecules. A single record per CDR3 protein comes from TCRdb applying MiXCR to the 5' RACE reads. The repertoire holds about 110,000 distinct CDR3 sequences, with 10% to 15% as singletons. The V gene lost 4 bases and the J gene lost 2 bases, with 9 bases spanning the gap. The CDR3 consists of 14 residues. The V gene's germline CDR1 is MNHNY and CDR2 SVGAGI (reference sequence). The sequencing here drew on whole blood, taken at baseline. This TCR was sampled from an adult who was a healthcare worker with PCR-confirmed SARS-CoV-2 infection or an uninfected control (not recorded which). The chain joins TRBV6-6 to TRBJ1-3; perhaps TRBD1 as D (6 bases). The CDR3 nucleotides read TGTGCCAGCAGTTTATCAGGGGCTGGAAACACCATATATTTT. Amino acid sequence: CASSLSGAGNTIYF.